This T cell receptor (beta chain) was retrieved from a study of cytomegalovirus exposure and HLA in healthy donors. Notes on the study in general: TCR beta V- and J-gene trimming was later associated with a missense DCLRE1C variant.

The PCR used 60 Vbeta and 13 Jbeta primers. TCRdb's copy holds only in-frame clones and misses some; the assay was immunoSEQ multiplex PCR. The repertoire holds about 140,000 clones, with roughly 76% as singletons. The sample holds many counts of this clone. The antigen remains undetermined. V was pared by 5 bases and J by 1 base, with 7 bases between. The CDR3 is 12 residues long. The germline gives CDR1 SGHDT, CDR2 YYEEEE. Sequenced input: PBMCs. This rearrangement joins TRBV5-6 to TRBJ2-7, with a weak D call TRBD2 (6 bases). This clonotype originated in a human donor in good health. The CDR3 spells CASSGRSYEQYF. CDR3 sequence (DNA): TGTGCCAGCAGTGGGAGGTCCTACGAGCAGTACTTC.